Listed below are T cell receptor beta chains from one sample, sequenced in a study of blood T cell repertoires in COVID-19. Some clones are missing from TCRdb's copy, which holds only in-frame ones; the method was immunoSEQ multiplex PCR. The sample carries about 280,000 clones, around nine tenths recorded once. The specimen was peripheral blood. All receptors derive from a woman aged 25 to 39 with COVID-19, enrolled during active disease. The CDR3 runs from the conserved cysteine through the conserved F or W. Each record gives: D gene, V gene, clone size, J gene, CDR3 protein, CDR3 DNA. D genes are given only for firm matches. Part of the rows lack a size; the others show once, few, many or a class for expanded clones.

D: TRBD1
V: TRBV5-1
size: .
J: TRBJ1-4
CDR3: CASSVGQGSEKLFF
DNA: TGCGCCAGCAGCGTGGGACAGGGGAGTGAAAAACTGTTTTTT

D: .
V: TRBV10-3
size: .
J: TRBJ1-5
CDR3: CAISPGVSNQPQHF
DNA: TGTGCCATCAGCCCCGGGGTCAGCAATCAGCCCCAGCATTTT

D: TRBD2
V: TRBV29-1
size: once
J: TRBJ2-5
CDR3: CSGMRGGNQETQYF
DNA: TGCAGCGGAATGCGGGGGGGGAACCAAGAGACCCAGTACTTC

D: TRBD2
V: TRBV28
size: .
J: TRBJ2-7
CDR3: CASSPRLAGVGEQYF
DNA: TGTGCCAGCAGTCCGCGACTAGCGGGAGTGGGCGAGCAGTACTTC

D: .
V: TRBV20-1
size: .
J: TRBJ2-7
CDR3: CSQGSPVEQYF
DNA: TGCAGCCAGGGATCCCCCGTCGAGCAGTACTTC

D: .
V: TRBV7-3
size: .
J: TRBJ1-4
CDR3: CASSAADNEKLFF
DNA: TGTGCCAGCAGCGCGGCAGATAATGAAAAACTGTTTTTT

D: .
V: TRBV19
size: .
J: TRBJ2-7
CDR3: CASSTSAYEQYF
DNA: TGTGCCAGTAGTACCTCAGCCTACGAGCAGTACTTC

D: .
V: TRBV30
size: .
J: TRBJ2-7
CDR3: CAWTEQNYEQYF
DNA: TGTGCCTGGACAGAACAGAATTACGAGCAGTACTTC

D: TRBD2
V: TRBV6-5
size: .
J: TRBJ2-7
CDR3: CASSHGAGAYEQYF
DNA: TGTGCCAGCAGCCACGGGGCGGGGGCCTACGAGCAGTACTTC

D: TRBD2
V: TRBV5-1
size: .
J: TRBJ2-5
CDR3: CASSSLGTSGGKTQYF
DNA: TGCGCCAGCAGCAGTTTAGGGACTAGCGGGGGAAAGACCCAGTACTTC

D: .
V: TRBV28
size: .
J: TRBJ2-5
CDR3: CASSLSGRLQETQYF
DNA: TGTGCCAGCAGTTTATCAGGGAGGCTCCAAGAGACCCAGTACTTC

D: .
V: TRBV6-5
size: .
J: TRBJ2-7
CDR3: CASSSGPTYEQYF
DNA: TGTGCCAGCAGTTCAGGGCCTACCTACGAGCAGTACTTC

D: .
V: TRBV2
size: .
J: TRBJ2-7
CDR3: CASTEGLYEQYF
DNA: TGTGCCAGCACCGAGGGCCTCTACGAGCAGTACTTC

D: .
V: TRBV24-1
size: .
J: TRBJ2-2
CDR3: CATSDLRRVETGELFF
DNA: TGTGCCACCAGTGATTTGAGGAGGGTAGAGACCGGGGAGCTGTTTTTT

D: TRBD2
V: TRBV19
size: .
J: TRBJ2-1
CDR3: CASSITIGGAYNEQFF
DNA: TGTGCCAGTAGTATAACAATCGGGGGGGCTTACAATGAGCAGTTCTTC

D: .
V: TRBV3-1/TRBV3-2
size: .
J: TRBJ2-7
CDR3: CASSQGSYEQYF
DNA: TGTGCCAGCAGCCAGGGCTCTTACGAGCAGTACTTC

D: TRBD2
V: TRBV9
size: .
J: TRBJ2-7
CDR3: CASSPLAGGEQYF
DNA: TGTGCCAGCAGCCCATTAGCGGGGGGCGAGCAGTACTTC

D: .
V: TRBV28
size: .
J: TRBJ1-1
CDR3: CASTENTEAFF
DNA: TGTGCCAGCACAGAGAACACTGAAGCTTTCTTT

D: TRBD2
V: TRBV10-3
size: .
J: TRBJ2-5
CDR3: CAISEPTSGMETQYF
DNA: TGTGCCATCAGTGAGCCGACTAGCGGGATGGAGACCCAGTACTTC

D: TRBD1
V: TRBV29-1
size: .
J: TRBJ1-2
CDR3: CSVTGAGGFYGYTF
DNA: TGCAGCGTGACTGGGGCAGGGGGGTTCTATGGCTACACCTTC

D: TRBD1
V: TRBV19
size: .
J: TRBJ1-2
CDR3: CASSRGQGAVLYGYTF
DNA: TGTGCCAGTAGTCGGGGACAGGGGGCGGTCCTCTATGGCTACACCTTC

D: TRBD1
V: TRBV15
size: .
J: TRBJ2-7
CDR3: CATSLDRAYEQYF
DNA: TGTGCCACCAGTTTGGACAGGGCCTACGAGCAGTACTTC

D: .
V: TRBV9
size: .
J: TRBJ2-1
CDR3: CASSVAGVLDEQFF
DNA: TGTGCCAGCAGCGTAGCGGGGGTTTTAGATGAGCAGTTCTTC

D: TRBD1
V: TRBV5-1
size: .
J: TRBJ2-7
CDR3: CASSRGQGASEQYF
DNA: TGCGCCAGCAGCCGAGGACAGGGGGCGAGCGAGCAGTACTTC

D: .
V: TRBV2
size: .
J: TRBJ1-1
CDR3: CASSADRNTEAFF
DNA: TGTGCCAGCAGCGCTGACAGGAACACTGAAGCTTTCTTT

D: .
V: TRBV19
size: once
J: TRBJ1-1
CDR3: CASSRTGEKTEAFF
DNA: TGTGCCAGTAGTAGGACGGGAGAGAAGACTGAAGCTTTCTTT

D: TRBD2
V: TRBV7-2
size: .
J: TRBJ2-7
CDR3: CASSSGLAGHEQYF
DNA: TGTGCCAGCAGCTCCGGACTAGCGGGCCACGAGCAGTACTTC

D: .
V: TRBV5-6
size: .
J: TRBJ1-3
CDR3: CASSGTVSGNTIYF
DNA: TGTGCCAGCAGCGGTACTGTGTCTGGAAACACCATATATTTT

D: .
V: TRBV27
size: .
J: TRBJ1-2
CDR3: CASRSGTQNGYTF
DNA: TGTGCCAGCAGATCAGGGACACAGAATGGCTACACCTTC

D: .
V: TRBV6-5
size: .
J: TRBJ2-3
CDR3: CASTEVLYTQYF
DNA: TGTGCCAGCACCGAGGTGTTATACACGCAGTATTTT

D: .
V: TRBV2
size: .
J: TRBJ2-7
CDR3: CASHGVIVPYEQYF
DNA: TGTGCCAGTCACGGAGTAATTGTACCCTACGAGCAGTACTTC

D: TRBD1
V: TRBV3-1/TRBV3-2
size: .
J: TRBJ1-6
CDR3: CASSQDSGTGTSPLHF
DNA: TGTGCCAGCAGCCAAGATTCCGGGACAGGGACTTCACCCCTCCACTTT

D: TRBD2
V: TRBV3-1/TRBV3-2
size: .
J: TRBJ2-1
CDR3: CASSLRTSGVGGEQFF
DNA: TGTGCCAGCAGCCTACGGACTAGCGGAGTCGGCGGTGAGCAGTTCTTC

D: .
V: TRBV27
size: once
J: TRBJ2-7
CDR3: CASSAGGPSYEQYF
DNA: TGTGCCAGCAGTGCCGGGGGGCCTTCCTACGAGCAGTACTTC

D: TRBD1
V: TRBV4-1
size: .
J: TRBJ2-7
CDR3: CASSRGQGPSYEQYF
DNA: TGCGCCAGCAGCCGCGGACAGGGGCCTTCCTACGAGCAGTACTTC

D: .
V: TRBV20-1
size: .
J: TRBJ2-7
CDR3: CSASFRGTYEQYF
DNA: TGCAGTGCTAGTTTTCGGGGTACCTACGAGCAGTACTTC

D: .
V: TRBV4-1
size: once
J: TRBJ1-2
CDR3: CASSQGPTGLGGYTF
DNA: TGCGCCAGCAGCCAAGGGCCCACAGGGCTGGGTGGCTACACCTTC

D: .
V: TRBV5-4
size: .
J: TRBJ2-7
CDR3: CASSLERDYEQYF
DNA: TGTGCCAGCAGCTTGGAGCGCGATTACGAGCAGTACTTC

D: TRBD1
V: TRBV30
size: .
J: TRBJ2-7
CDR3: CAWRPGTATYEQYF
DNA: TGTGCCTGGAGGCCCGGGACAGCAACCTACGAGCAGTACTTC

D: .
V: TRBV30
size: once
J: TRBJ1-2
CDR3: CAWSGTGTGPNYGYTF
DNA: TGTGCCTGGAGCGGGACTGGGACCGGCCCTAACTATGGCTACACCTTC

D: .
V: TRBV30
size: .
J: TRBJ2-3
CDR3: CAWSLGSSTDTQYF
DNA: TGTGCCTGGAGTCTGGGCAGCTCCACAGATACGCAGTATTTT

D: .
V: TRBV3-1/TRBV3-2
size: .
J: TRBJ1-2
CDR3: CASSLHSGLFGYTF
DNA: TGTGCCAGCAGCCTCCACTCAGGTTTATTCGGCTACACCTTC

D: TRBD1
V: TRBV2
size: .
J: TRBJ2-3
CDR3: CASTPDRGRDTQYF
DNA: TGTGCCAGCACCCCGGACAGGGGAAGGGATACGCAGTATTTT

D: .
V: TRBV2
size: .
J: TRBJ1-4
CDR3: CASSSVLNEKLFF
DNA: TGTGCCAGCAGTTCGGTTCTGAATGAAAAACTGTTTTTT

D: TRBD1
V: TRBV18
size: .
J: TRBJ1-1
CDR3: CASSPERGLLNTEAFF
DNA: TGTGCCAGCTCACCGGAGAGGGGGCTACTTAACACTGAAGCTTTCTTT

D: .
V: TRBV28
size: .
J: TRBJ1-1
CDR3: CASSLGEGDTEAFF
DNA: TGTGCCAGCAGTTTGGGGGAGGGGGACACTGAAGCTTTCTTT

D: TRBD2
V: TRBV6-1
size: .
J: TRBJ2-1
CDR3: CASSDLGLAGGPDEQFF
DNA: TGTGCCAGCAGTGACCTAGGACTAGCGGGAGGGCCGGATGAGCAGTTCTTC

D: .
V: TRBV30
size: few
J: TRBJ2-4
CDR3: CAWSSTRVDIQYF
DNA: TGTGCCTGGAGTTCAACTAGGGTAGACATTCAGTACTTC

D: TRBD2
V: TRBV4-1
size: .
J: TRBJ2-3
CDR3: CASSHKTSGSTDTQYF
DNA: TGCGCCAGCAGCCACAAGACTAGCGGGAGCACAGATACGCAGTATTTT

D: .
V: TRBV19
size: .
J: TRBJ2-1
CDR3: CASSIALGPLDYNEQFF
DNA: TGTGCCAGTAGTATAGCCCTGGGTCCCCTAGATTATAATGAGCAGTTCTTC

D: TRBD2
V: TRBV2
size: .
J: TRBJ2-3
CDR3: CASSQREGADTQYF
DNA: TGTGCCAGCAGCCAGCGGGAGGGGGCTGATACGCAGTATTTT

D: .
V: TRBV3-1/TRBV3-2
size: .
J: TRBJ2-7
CDR3: CASSGDLVHEQYF
DNA: TGTGCCAGCAGCGGGGACTTGGTCCACGAGCAGTACTTC

D: TRBD2
V: TRBV11-2
size: few
J: TRBJ2-2
CDR3: CASSSNRVGRLTGELFF
DNA: TGTGCCAGCAGCTCTAACCGGGTCGGGAGGTTAACCGGGGAGCTGTTTTTT

D: .
V: TRBV7-6
size: .
J: TRBJ2-2
CDR3: CASSLGGGALNTGELFF
DNA: TGTGCCAGCAGCTTAGGGGGCGGGGCTTTGAACACCGGGGAGCTGTTTTTT

D: .
V: TRBV6-5
size: .
J: TRBJ1-1
CDR3: CASSRGIEAFF
DNA: TGTGCCAGCAGCAGGGGAATTGAAGCTTTCTTT